This T cell receptor beta chain was retrieved from a study of T cell responses to AZD1222 COVID-19 vaccine (dated by TCRdb to 2020 to 2023). Some background on the complete study: AZD1222 recipients whose second dose came at about 4 weeks and those whose second dose came at about 12 weeks were combined into one group, since spike-specific TCR depth and breadth did not differ between the two schedules. Trial participants were enrolled into age subgroups of 18-55, 56-69 and 70-plus years, which contained 148, 28 and 57 TCR-sequenced participants, respectively. TCR sequencing covered more than 230 trial participants: around 210 given two doses of AZD1222 and around 25 given two doses of MenACWY control vaccine. The paper's findings and limits, for the study overall: Nearly half of unique spike-specific TCRs reportedly recognized epitopes outside regions mutated in the B.1.351 and B.1.1.7 variants. After two AZD1222 doses, both the breadth and the depth of spike-specific TCRs were significantly higher than at day 0 and than in MenACWY recipients. Participants were mostly white British and included more females than males, and it was suggested by the authors that clonal diversity may have been underestimated. Vaccine-associated CD4 TCRs spanned the whole spike protein, with dominant responses in regions 160-218 and 743-854. Conclusions about previously exposed vaccinees were limited because only six AZD1222 recipients were SARS-CoV-2 seropositive at baseline. Because no day 14 peak-response samples were available, repertoires were characterized only after the peak T cell response. The 56-69-year group was small, and its depth increase did not reach significance, likely because of low power.

A note on this clone: The target of this receptor is not known. Base quality data are lacking; no much larger clone is found one base away.

The CDR3 regions of human TCRbeta chains were analyzed by immunosequencing. Processing in the source paper ran as follows. Repertoire TCRs were checked for matches against a reference library of SARS-CoV-2-specific TCRs that had been generated using the MIRA antigen-specificity platform. Breadth was defined as the fraction of unique TCRs that were SARS-CoV-2-associated, and depth was defined as the fraction of total T cells that were SARS-CoV-2-associated. Using the MIRA data, every spike-specific TCR was mapped to the spike region that the TCR reacted to and assigned to either a CD4 or a CD8 class. Log10-transformed breadth and depth values were compared by one-way ANOVA with Sidak's multiple comparisons tests. Sourced from immuneACCESS, this table was stored by TCRdb with only in-frame sequences that have V and J called. A share of the clones is absent; for the studies checked, an unresolved V gene accounts for under half, and the remainder has no known explanation. V and J calls and clone size are those listed in that table; D and trimming were worked out from the DNA. This sample holds 95,000 to 110,000 clones; less than 95% were observed only once. The ten biggest clones cover under 5.5% of the sample.

The sample's time point, from its label and the paper: baseline before first vaccination. Vaccinee samples came from UK trials COV001 and COV002, including a single-blind randomized controlled phase 2/3 trial of AZD1222 (ChAdOx1 nCoV-19) in healthy adults. Trial participant PBMC samples were collected at day 0 and day 28 after the second dose for TCRbeta chain sequencing. V is pared back by 5 bases and J by 7 bases, with 9 bases lying between the germline termini. The CDR3 starts with the cysteine, ends with the phenylalanine, and has 11 residues. Left in the record is the CDR3 DNA by itself, 33 bases read in frame from the first base. CDR1 and CDR2 (PRHDT, FYEKMQ) derive from the germline V gene (reference sequence).

Recombination connected TRBV13 to TRBJ2-7; the D gene cannot be named for sure. The clonotype originates from an adult in good health. Material: peripheral blood, obtained on day 0 of AZD1222 vaccination. The nucleotide sequence is given as TGTGCCAGCAGCCCAGGTCAAGAGCAGTACTTC. The translation is CASSPGQEQYF.